The clone carrying this T cell receptor beta chain occurred many times. The antigen remains undetermined. The CDR3 extends over 13 amino acids. The germline CDR1 and CDR2 sequences are SQVTM and ANQGSEA. V shed 4 bases and J 7 bases; nucleotides not matched to a gene: 10. The data were taken from a study of T cells in Graves' hyperthyroidism and ophthalmopathy. Regarding the study as a whole: Expanded thyroid clonotypes (above 0.001) were mostly also found in blood.

What was amplified from RNA transcripts were TCR beta CDR3 regions. TCR CDR3 regions were first amplified by RT-PCR with HTBI primers. MiXCR was run by TCRdb on the multiplex PCR reads, yielding one entry per CDR3 protein. The sample holds 550,000 to 700,000 distinct CDR3 sequences, approximately 15% seen once. The J gene is TRBJ2-7, the V gene TRBV29-1; 7 bases line up with TRBD2. The sequencing sample was made of blood. This clonotype was sampled from a woman aged 40-49 years with Graves' ophthalmopathy. CDR3: CSVARFGEGEQYF. CDR3 DNA: TGCAGCGTTGCTCGGTTCGGGGAGGGTGAGCAGTACTTC.